The 5 T cell receptor beta chains below were found in one sample sequenced in a study of blood T cells in healthy people across ages. A second PCR of roughly 7 to 11 cycles used a sample-barcoded 5' primer and a J-beta primer mix. TCRdb re-called the 5' RACE reads through MiXCR, storing one row per CDR3 protein. Of around 2 million distinct CDR3 sequences detected, roughly two fifths appear once; the ten largest clones hold more than 20%. Sequences were obtained from blood. The receptors shown here come from a human donor in good health.

V gene TRBV6-1 combines with J gene TRBJ1-5; D unclear. Germline CDR1 and CDR2: MNHNS and SASEGT. The CDR3 runs to 16 residues. V was clipped by 3 bases and J by 0 bases, with 12 bases between them. The CDR3 nucleotides are TGTGCCAGCAGTGAGGACCTTGTCATTAGCAATCAGCCCCAGCATTTT. Translation: CASSEDLVISNQPQHF.

In the case of this clonotype: The germline gene is not matched at one end of the junction; a read error may be the cause. The chain links TRBV20-1 to TRBJ2-1, with 11 bases identical to TRBD2. The CDR3 runs 16 residues. CDR1 is DFQATT and CDR2 is SNEGSKA in the germline V gene (reference sequence). Written as DNA, the CDR3 is TGCAGCGCTAGCGGGGGGAGGGGAGGGGGCTACAATGAGCAGTTCTTC. Translation: CSASGGRGGGYNEQFF.

This chain uses TRBV3-1 with TRBJ1-1; no clear D. V was pared by 5 bases and J by 7 bases, with 11 bases between. In germline, CDR1 is LGHDT, CDR2 YNNKEL (reference sequence). This CDR3 is built from 12 residues. CDR3 amino acids: CASSVPGSEAFF. The CDR3 nucleotides read TGTGCCAGCAGCGTACCGGGTAGTGAAGCTTTCTTT.

The J gene is TRBJ2-4, the V gene TRBV6-2 or TRBV6-3, with D unclear. The J call may not be correct, given that the DNA end is closer to TRBJ2-7. The CDR3 is made up of 12 amino acids. CDR1 and CDR2 (germline): MNHEY, SVGEGT. The CDR3 sequence: CASSVLQREQYF. For the CDR3, the DNA is TGTGCCAGCAGTGTCCTTCAACGCGAGCAGTACTTC.

The chain couples TRBV4-1 to TRBJ2-1, with TRBD1 matching 8 bases. Germline V CDR1 and CDR2: MGHRA, YSYEKL. This CDR3 region has 14 residues. V was pared by 0 bases and J by 9 bases, with 4 bases of the junction left unmatched. This CDR3 reads CASSQDQGAGEQFF. In DNA form, the CDR3 reads TGCGCCAGCAGCCAAGATCAGGGGGCTGGTGAGCAGTTCTTC.